This is a list of T cell receptor beta chains from one sample in a study of Ad26.COV2.S vaccination and SARS-CoV-2 variants. Clones were read by immunoSEQ multiplex PCR, and TCRdb kept only the in-frame ones, dropping some. The sample has about 480,000 clones, around 85% seen once. The specimen comprised peripheral blood, sampled in a trial of Ad26.COV2.S vaccine versus placebo. Receptors were obtained from a person between 18 and 65 years old who received the Ad26.COV2.S COVID-19 vaccine or a placebo. Each CDR3 is given with its conserved first and last residue. Where a row states a size, it is once, few, many or the class of an expanded clone; other rows omit it.

TRBV2,once,TRBJ1-1,CASSPGQGDTEAFF
TRBV29-1,NA,TRBJ2-2,CSVGQGSIGELFF
TRBV28,once,TRBJ1-5,CASRVRGNSNQPQHF
TRBV25-1,once,TRBJ2-1,CASSGPFSFQGPGDQFF
TRBV19,NA,TRBJ2-7,CATLDPTGGRYEQYF
TRBV2,once,TRBJ1-1,CASSAVRGRDTEAFF
TRBV6-2/TRBV6-3,NA,TRBJ2-3,CASSWLFTDTQYF
TRBV30,few,TRBJ1-5,CAWSPGTGFYQPQHF
TRBV28,once,TRBJ1-5,CASSRLGTQPQHF
TRBV4-1,NA,TRBJ2-1,CASSQGPDRVDEQFF
TRBV6-5,NA,TRBJ2-7,CASARVVSYEQYF
TRBV6-2/TRBV6-3,NA,TRBJ2-7,CASSYSSVGSSYEQYF
TRBV7-9,NA,TRBJ1-1,CASSYGTEAFF
TRBV28,NA,TRBJ2-1,CASTHPTPGGGNEQFF
TRBV5-1,NA,TRBJ2-7,CASSLVVGGSYEQYF
TRBV27,NA,TRBJ2-3,CASSPTRYPTDTQYF
TRBV9,NA,TRBJ1-2,CASSVAPGDTYGYTF
TRBV7-6,few,TRBJ2-2,CASSLNRLANTGELFF
TRBV7-3,NA,TRBJ2-3,CASSRGGPDTQYF
TRBV30,few,TRBJ2-2,CAWSEWGGPDTGELFF
TRBV28,NA,TRBJ2-1,CASSLAGTGGSNNEQFF